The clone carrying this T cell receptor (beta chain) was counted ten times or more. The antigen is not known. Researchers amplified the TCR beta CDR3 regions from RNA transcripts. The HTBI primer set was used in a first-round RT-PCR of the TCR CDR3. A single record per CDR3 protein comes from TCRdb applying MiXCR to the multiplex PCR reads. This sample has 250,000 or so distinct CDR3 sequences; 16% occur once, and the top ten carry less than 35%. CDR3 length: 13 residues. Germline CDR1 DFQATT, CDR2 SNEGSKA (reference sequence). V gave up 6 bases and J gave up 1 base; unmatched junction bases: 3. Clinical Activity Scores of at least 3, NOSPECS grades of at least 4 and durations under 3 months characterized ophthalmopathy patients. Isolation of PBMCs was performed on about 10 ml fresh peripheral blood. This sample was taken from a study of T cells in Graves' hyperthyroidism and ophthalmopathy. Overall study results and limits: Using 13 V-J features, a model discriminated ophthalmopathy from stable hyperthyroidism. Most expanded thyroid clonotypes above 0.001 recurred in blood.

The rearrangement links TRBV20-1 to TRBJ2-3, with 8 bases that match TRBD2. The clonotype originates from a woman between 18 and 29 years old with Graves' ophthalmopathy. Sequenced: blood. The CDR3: CSAKTSGTDTQYF. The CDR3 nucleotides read TGCAGTGCAAAGACTAGCGGCACAGATACGCAGTATTTT.